Below are 2 T cell receptor beta chains sequenced from a single sample in a study of cytomegalovirus exposure and HLA in healthy donors. This PCR relied on a set of 60 Vbeta primers and 13 Jbeta primers. The method was immunoSEQ multiplex PCR; TCRdb's version includes in-frame clones alone and lacks a portion of them. The table shows 150,000 or so clones, with 70% to 90% occurring only once. Material: PBMCs. All receptors come from a woman aged 18-29 years in good health and CMV-seronegative.

This chain uses TRBV10-3 with TRBJ2-1; weak D call: TRBD2 (7 bases). The CDR3 extends over 15 amino acids. Trimming took 10 bases from V and 2 from J, leaving 18 bases between them. Germline V gives CDR1 ENHRY, CDR2 SYGVKD. The CDR3 sequence is CASRLAGGPYNEQFF. The CDR3 DNA sequence: TGTGCCAGCCGACTAGCTGGGGGCCCCTACAATGAGCAGTTCTTC.

The rearrangement links TRBV27 to TRBJ2-7, with 12 bases that match TRBD1. Trimming removed 3 bases from V and 7 bases from J; junction bases left unmatched: 7. This CDR3 region has 15 residues. The germline V gene encodes CDR1 MNHEY and CDR2 SMNVEV (reference sequence). The CDR3 DNA sequence: TGTGCCAGCAGTTTCCGGGACAGGGGGCTGGGGGAGCAGTACTTC. As protein: CASSFRDRGLGEQYF.